This entry is about one T cell receptor (beta chain). The clone's antigen remains unknown. Germline and junction disagree at one end, which may indicate a read error. Distinct nucleotide sequences in the sample also encode this CDR3. This entry comes from a study of blood T cell repertoires in COVID-19 (dated by TCRdb to about 2020). A note on the overall study: Samples from collaborators originated in the United States, Italy and Spain and spanned both the acute and convalescent phases of COVID-19. The material from the prospective study consisted of cDNA or gDNA derived from T cells, B-cell-depleted T cells, or PBMCs. The dataset comprised deeply sampled blood TCRbeta repertoires from subjects exposed to, actively infected with, or recovered from COVID-19. The repertoires were made available in a free public database intended to serve as a resource for research on the immune response to SARS-CoV-2. Samples were obtained from the ongoing ImmuneRACE study (first 160 participants) and from over a thousand subjects provided by 6 global collaborators. The sample metadata nearly always contained a de-identified subject ID, COVID-19 status, age in years and sex. HLA class I and class II types, where available, came from metadata supplied by the sample provider rather than from assay-based typing.

TCRbeta CDR3 regions were amplified from genomic DNA using the immunoSEQ Assay, a bias-controlled multiplex PCR. Under the source paper's analysis protocol: The number of nucleated cells in each sample was estimated from the amplification of reference gene primers within the assay. To quantify the absolute abundance of each unique TCRbeta CDR3 rearrangement, sequence reads were collapsed and filtered. Productive Simpson clonality was computed per sample as the square root of Simpson's diversity index over productive rearrangements. Entries here come from immuneACCESS through TCRdb and include only in-frame sequences with V and J called. Some clones fail to appear in such tables; in the studies checked, an unresolved V gene covers under half of the shortfall, and the cause of the remainder is unknown. D and trimming come from the DNA, and the V and J calls and clone size come from that table. This sample is represented by 220,000 or so clones; 70% to 90% of them were singletons. The ten largest account for around 0.85% of the sample.

Summary of the overall study and its limitations: How much clinical and demographic metadata was included differed by source and by participant, and the metadata was provided uncurated.

Enrolling through a virtual design, the prospective study's participants ranged in age from roughly 18 to 89 years and lived across 24 United States geographic areas. Cohort assignment in the prospective study relied on participant-reported clinical history from a screening survey and a study questionnaire. A participant counted as exposed if, within 2 weeks of entering the study, that participant had been in contact with someone who had a PCR-confirmed or clinician-diagnosed COVID-19 case. In the prospective study, mobile phlebotomists collected whole blood, serum and a nasopharyngeal or oropharyngeal swab from each participant. Participants in the prospective study had the option to provide additional blood draws and questionnaires over a roughly two-month period. Blood samples from the prospective study were shipped frozen or at room temperature prior to DNA extraction. The cysteine opens and the phenylalanine closes a CDR3 of 13 amino acids. Only the CDR3 DNA is retained, 39 bases long and in frame from the first base. CDR1 and CDR2 (SSHAT, FNYEAQ) derive from the germline V gene (reference sequence).

Sequenced: PBMCs or T cells enriched from blood (not recorded which). The chain employs TRBV7-7 and TRBJ1-3; the D gene is not confidently resolved. This receptor was identified in a man aged 45-65 years who had been exposed to COVID-19. The DNA sequence reads TGTGCTAGCAGCTCGAGCTCTGGAAACACCATATATTTT. This is translated as CASSSSSGNTIYF.